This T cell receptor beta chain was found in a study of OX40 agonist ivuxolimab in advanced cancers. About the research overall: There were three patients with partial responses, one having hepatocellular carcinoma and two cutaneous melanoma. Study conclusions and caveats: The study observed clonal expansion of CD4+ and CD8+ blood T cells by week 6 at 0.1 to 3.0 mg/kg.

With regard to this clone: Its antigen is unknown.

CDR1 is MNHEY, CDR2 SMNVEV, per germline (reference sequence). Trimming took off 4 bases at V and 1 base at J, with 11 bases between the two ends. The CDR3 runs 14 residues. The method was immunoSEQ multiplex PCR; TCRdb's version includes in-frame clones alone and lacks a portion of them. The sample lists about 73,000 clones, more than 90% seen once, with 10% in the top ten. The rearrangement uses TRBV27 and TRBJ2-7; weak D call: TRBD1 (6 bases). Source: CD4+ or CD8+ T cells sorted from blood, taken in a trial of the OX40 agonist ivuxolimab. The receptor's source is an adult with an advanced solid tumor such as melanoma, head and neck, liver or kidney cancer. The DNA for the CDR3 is TGTGCCAGCAGTTGGGGAAGGGGGTCCTACGAGCAGTACTTC. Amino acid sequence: CASSWGRGSYEQYF.